Shown below are 5 T cell receptor beta chains from a single sample sequenced in a study of Graves' ophthalmopathy and Graves' hyperthyroidism. RNA transcripts were the template, and TCR beta CDR3 regions were amplified from them. RT-PCR was first run with HTBI primers, then multiplex PCR in a second round. TCRdb re-called the multiplex PCR reads with MiXCR, one entry per CDR3 protein. The sample shows roughly 1.1 million distinct CDR3 sequences, roughly two fifths of them seen only once. Sequencing was carried out using peripheral blood or thyroid tissue (not recorded which). These receptors all come from an adult man with Graves' hyperthyroidism.

This chain links TRBV6-5 with TRBJ1-1; D call uncertain. The CDR3 loop spans 15 amino acids. Looked up from germline, CDR1 is MNHEY and CDR2 is SVGAGI. Trimming removed 6 bases at V and 0 bases at J, with 14 bases between. CDR3 in DNA: TGTGCCAGCAGCCCCGTCGGGAGCATGAACACTGAAGCTTTCTTT. This translates into CASSPVGSMNTEAFF.

The chain employs TRBV4-3 and TRBJ1-2; 10 positions match TRBD1. The CDR3 has 15 residues. The junction had 2 bases not matched to a gene; V was cut back by 4 bases and J by 0 bases. Germline V gene sequence: CDR1 LGHNA, CDR2 YSLEER. As DNA, the CDR3 is TGCGCCAGCAGCCCGGGGACAGGGGCTAACTATGGCTACACCTTC. Its translation is CASSPGTGANYGYTF.

In DNA form, the CDR3 reads TGCAGTGCTAAGGTACAGGGGGGGCAAGAGACCCAGTACTTC. Amino acids: CSAKVQGGQETQYF. The V gene is TRBV20-1, the J gene TRBJ2-5; D is possibly TRBD1 (8 bases). The CDR3 spans 14 residues. Between the trimmed V and J ends, which lost 4 bases and 2 bases, there was a span of 14 bases. Per the germline V gene, CDR1 is DFQATT and CDR2 is SNEGSKA (reference sequence).

The J gene is TRBJ2-7, the V gene TRBV10-2; D not resolved. The CDR3 has 14 amino acids. Looked up from germline, CDR1 is WSHSY and CDR2 is SAAADI. Trimming removed 4 bases at V and 7 bases at J, with 17 bases between. CDR3 in amino acids: CASSARGVSREQYF. The DNA of the CDR3 is TGCGCCAGCAGTGCCAGAGGAGTGTCGCGGGAGCAGTACTTC.

This clonotype was seen only a few times. V usage is TRBV30 and J usage is TRBJ1-6, with a tentative D call TRBD1 (6 bases). V gave up 0 bases and J gave up 8 bases, with 17 bases separating them. Germline values: CDR1 GTSNPN, CDR2 SVGIG (reference sequence). This CDR3 has 16 amino acids. The CDR3 nucleotides are TGTGCCTGGAGTGTAATACAGGGAGTCGGCTATTCACCCCTCCACTTT. Translated: CAWSVIQGVGYSPLHF.